The clone carrying this TCR beta chain was detected a few times. What it binds is unknown. V shed 3 bases and J shed 0 bases, with 8 bases lying between them. CDR1 and CDR2 (germline): DFQATT, SNEGSKA (reference sequence). There are 13 residues in the CDR3. This sample was taken from a study of T cell responses to AZD1222 COVID-19 vaccine. General study results and limits: Only a handful of AZD1222 recipients, several in all, had baseline seropositivity. Vaccination with two AZD1222 doses was followed by a rise in Spike-specific TCR breadth and depth.

Here immunoSEQ multiplex PCR was the method, and the copy in TCRdb shows in-frame clones only, minus some. Of under 200,000 clones detected, 88% appear once; the ten largest clones hold approximately 5.7%. V and J are TRBV20-1 and TRBJ1-1, with D possibly matching TRBD1 (5 bases). This TCR derives from an adult in good health. The specimen was peripheral blood, collected on day 0 of AZD1222 vaccination. The CDR3 loop is CSASAGMNTEAFF. The CDR3 coding sequence is TGCAGTGCTAGTGCAGGGATGAACACTGAAGCTTTCTTT.